Detailed here is one T cell receptor beta chain. The data were obtained in a study of TIL therapy for anti-PD-1-resistant metastatic lung cancer. Time point given: pre-treatment sample, taken before nivolumab and TIL therapy. Sequencing used immunoSEQ v3. Here immunoSEQ multiplex PCR was the method, and the copy in TCRdb shows in-frame clones only, minus some. The data hold roughly 60,000 clones, with roughly 70% observed a single time. This CDR3 has 14 amino acids. From germline, CDR1 is MNHEY and CDR2 SMNVEV (reference sequence). The V gene lost 0 bases and the J gene lost 1 base, with 6 bases spanning the gap.

The rearrangement uses TRBV27 and TRBJ1-1; D call uncertain. The material was blood, obtained at baseline. This TCR was sampled from a person between 25 and 79 years old with non-small cell lung cancer. The CDR3 DNA is TGTGCCAGCAGTTTATCAGGAGGGAACACTGAAGCTTTCTTT. It yields the protein CASSLSGGNTEAFF.